Here is one TCR beta chain with its context. Antigen unknown. Method: immunoSEQ multiplex PCR; TCRdb's copy keeps in-frame clones and lacks some. The table records nearly 70,000 clones, around 80% of them present only once. This specimen comes from a study of early stage breast cancer tumors. General observations from the study: Compared with adjacent normal breast, tumors showed approximately 2.5-fold denser, more clonal T cells. Unsorted bulk genomic DNA sequencing lacked pairing and functional marker data.

CDR3 size: 13 residues. CDR1 and CDR2 (germline): MDHEN, SYDVKM. Between the trimmed V and J ends, which lost 6 bases and 1 base, there was a span of 10 bases. The specimen sequenced was blood. The V gene is TRBV28, the J gene TRBJ2-7, with D tentatively TRBD2 (5 bases). This receptor was obtained from a person aged 35-49 years with breast cancer. CDR3 sequence reads: CASRRALSYEQYF. The CDR3 DNA sequence: TGTGCCAGCAGGAGGGCTCTTTCCTACGAGCAGTACTTC.